This entry lists 19 T cell receptor beta chains sequenced from one sample in a study of blood T cell repertoires in COVID-19. The method was immunoSEQ multiplex PCR; TCRdb's version includes in-frame clones alone and lacks a portion of them. The sample includes about 33,000 clones, about 78% of them seen just once. The specimen sequenced was peripheral blood. Receptor source: an older man with acute or convalescent COVID-19.

This sequence joins TRBV7-2 and TRBJ1-2, with 9 bases matching TRBD1. Germline-derived CDR1 and CDR2 are SGHTA and FQGNSA. This CDR3 is 13 amino acids long. J lost 7 bases, V lost 1 base, and 1 base had no gene match. The CDR3 loop reads CASSLGDRAGYTF. CDR3 DNA: TGTGCCAGCAGCTTAGGGGACAGGGCTGGCTACACCTTC.

The chain links TRBV21-1 to TRBJ2-7; the D call in the table, TRBD1, was not verified against the DNA. TRBV21-1 is a documented pseudogene. The CDR3 consists of 14 residues. The CDR3 region is CASSKGRGIHEQYF. The CDR3 region has the DNA TGTGCCAGCAGCAAGGGCAGGGGAATACACGAGCAGTACTTC.

The J gene is TRBJ1-6, the V gene TRBV19, with D hard to call. This CDR3 has 14 residues. CDR1 and CDR2 (germline): LNHDA, SQIVND (reference sequence). Deletions cut 6 bases from V and 0 bases from J, with 6 bases between. The CDR3 is CASRQSSYNSPLHF. CDR3 in DNA: TGTGCCAGTAGACAGAGCTCCTATAATTCACCCCTCCACTTT.

This clone was observed a few times. The V call is TRBV6-5, the J call TRBJ1-5; TRBD1 might be the D (5 bases). With 1 base removed from V and 3 bases from J, the gap between germline ends came to 10 bases. Germline V gene data show CDR1 as MNHEY and CDR2 as SVGAGI. The CDR3 contains 15 residues. The DNA for the CDR3 is TGTGCCAGCAGTTACTTCGGGGGACCCAATCAGCCCCAGCATTTT. Translated: CASSYFGGPNQPQHF.

The chain joins TRBV6-5 to TRBJ2-2; the match to TRBD2 covers 7 bases. Trimming at V came to 7 bases and at J to 5 bases, leaving 10 bases not matched to a gene. The CDR3 has 15 amino acids. Germline lookup yields CDR1 MNHEY and CDR2 SVGAGI. In DNA, the CDR3 is TGTGCCAGCACCTTGGCGGGAGAGGGGACCGGGGAGCTGTTTTTT. It yields the protein CASTLAGEGTGELFF.

The chain couples TRBV19 to TRBJ2-2, with D hard to call. CDR3 length: 12 amino acids. Germline V gives CDR1 LNHDA, CDR2 SQIVND (reference sequence). V shed 4 bases and J shed 4 bases, with 4 bases lying between them. The CDR3 loop is CASSRATGELFF. In DNA, the CDR3 is TGTGCCAGTAGTAGGGCCACCGGGGAGCTGTTTTTT.

This clone occurred a few times. The chain is built from TRBV6-2 or TRBV6-3 and TRBJ2-1, with D possibly matching TRBD2 (7 bases). Trimming took 4 bases from V and 3 from J, leaving 13 bases between them. The CDR3 consists of 15 residues. The germline V gene encodes CDR1 MNHEY and CDR2 SVGEGT. In DNA form, the CDR3 reads TGTGCCAGCAGTTTCGCGGGGGCGAACTACAATGAGCAGTTCTTC. Protein product: CASSFAGANYNEQFF.

V gene TRBV13 combines with J gene TRBJ1-3, with TRBD1 matching 7 bases. The trim removed 7 bases at V and 0 bases at J, leaving 3 bases unmatched. The CDR3 sequence is 14 residues long. CDR1 and CDR2 from the germline V gene are PRHDT and FYEKMQ (reference sequence). CDR3 sequence reads: CASNRGSSGNTIYF. CDR3 nucleotide sequence: TGTGCCAGCAACAGGGGCTCCTCTGGAAACACCATATATTTT.

V is TRBV28 and J is TRBJ2-3; 8 bases map to TRBD1. V was pared by 8 bases and J by 0 bases, with 10 bases of the junction left unmatched. Germline values: CDR1 MDHEN, CDR2 SYDVKM. CDR3 length equals 16 residues. CDR3 sequence (DNA): TGTGCCAGCGAAGACAGGGGCAAAATAAGCACAGATACGCAGTATTTT. Its protein product is CASEDRGKISTDTQYF.

V gene TRBV7-8 combines with J gene TRBJ1-1, with D perhaps matching TRBD1 (5 bases). V lost 5 bases, J lost 9 bases, and 16 bases lay in between. Germline CDR1 is SGHVS and CDR2 is FQNEAQ. The length of the CDR3 is 13 residues. The CDR3: CASSPRGIVQAFF. In DNA form, the CDR3 reads TGTGCCAGCAGCCCCCGGGGGATAGTGCAAGCTTTCTTT.

This chain links TRBV5-8 with TRBJ2-5; 12 bases are shared with TRBD2. The germline V gene encodes CDR1 SGHTS and CDR2 YDEGEE. The J segment lost 0 bases and the V segment lost 1 base, leaving 7 bases of the junction unmatched. CDR3 length: 18 amino acids. The CDR3 sequence is CASSLSGLAGSHQETQYF. For the CDR3, the DNA is TGTGCCAGCAGCTTGTCTGGACTAGCGGGGTCACACCAAGAGACCCAGTACTTC.

V and J are TRBV10-2 and TRBJ2-3, with 7 bases lining up with TRBD2. J was trimmed by 6 bases and V by 9 bases; bases with no gene match: 12. The V gene's germline CDR1 is WSHSY and CDR2 SAAADI. This CDR3 has 14 amino acids. CDR3 sequence: CASRGSGAYDTQYF. The CDR3 DNA is TGCGCCAGTCGAGGGAGCGGGGCGTACGATACGCAGTATTTT.

V is TRBV2 and J is TRBJ1-5; tentative D call: TRBD1 (5 bases). Germline-derived CDR1 and CDR2 are SNHLY and FYNNEI. The CDR3 covers 15 residues. Trimming removed 5 bases at V and 3 bases at J, with 14 bases between. In nucleotides, the CDR3 is TGTGCCAGCAGTCCCAGGGCCCTCCTCAATCAGCCCCAGCATTTT. Its protein is CASSPRALLNQPQHF.

This sequence joins TRBV29-1 and TRBJ1-2, with 9 nucleotides matching TRBD1. Germline V gives CDR1 SQVTM, CDR2 ANQGSEA. V lost 5 bases to trimming and J lost 4 bases; unmatched junction nucleotides: 5. The CDR3 covers 13 residues. This CDR3 is CSVPGQGLYGYTF. The CDR3 nucleotides are TGCAGCGTTCCGGGACAGGGCCTCTATGGCTACACCTTC.

The genes are TRBV4-1 and TRBJ1-4; 8 nucleotides line up with TRBD1. Germline values: CDR1 MGHRA, CDR2 YSYEKL. Trimming cost V 0 bases and J 8 bases; bases outside gene matches: 8. CDR3 size: 16 residues. CDR3 loop: CASSQDFGDRREKLFF. CDR3 bases: TGCGCCAGCAGCCAAGATTTTGGGGACAGGAGAGAAAAACTGTTTTTT.

The rearrangement joins TRBV11-3 to TRBJ2-3; perhaps TRBD2 as D (5 bases). V lost 1 base to trimming and J lost 3 bases, with 8 bases between them. CDR3 size: 14 residues. Germline V gene sequence: CDR1 SGHNT, CDR2 YENEEA. The CDR3 region is CASSLAAATDTQYF. The CDR3, as DNA: TGTGCCAGCAGCTTAGCAGCGGCAACAGATACGCAGTATTTT.

V gene TRBV7-8 combines with J gene TRBJ1-5, with TRBD1 as a possible D gene (5 bases). CDR1 and CDR2 (germline): SGHVS, FQNEAQ. The length of the CDR3 is 14 residues. V shed 5 bases and J shed 4 bases, with 12 bases lying between them. The CDR3 DNA reads TGTGCCAGCAGCCAATCAGGGATAAATCAGCCCCAGCATTTT. This gives the protein CASSQSGINQPQHF.

The chain recombines TRBV7-2 with TRBJ2-5, with TRBD1 as a possible D gene (6 bases). The CDR3 is made up of 14 amino acids. The V and J ends lost 7 bases and 5 bases respectively, with 17 bases between them. Germline V gene data show CDR1 as SGHTA and CDR2 as FQGNSA. The DNA for the CDR3 is TGTGCCAGCACCCCAAGGGGGAGTGCGGAGACCCAGTACTTC. Protein product: CASTPRGSAETQYF.

The rearrangement joins TRBV15 to TRBJ2-5; D not resolved. Trimming stripped 1 base from V and 5 bases from J, with 5 bases between. Germline lookup yields CDR1 LNHNV and CDR2 YYDKDF (reference sequence). CDR3 length equals 12 residues. CDR3 sequence reads: CATSRVLETQYF. Written as DNA, the CDR3 is TGTGCCACCAGCAGAGTTCTGGAGACCCAGTACTTC.